This passage covers 8 T cell receptor beta chains from one sample sequenced in a study of T cell repertoires in cytomegalovirus infection. Using its own MiXCR run on the reads, TCRdb lists one record per CDR3 protein. The table records some 300,000 distinct CDR3 sequences, 9.6% of them present only once. Sequenced: PBMCs. These receptors originate from a human donor in good health (CMV status not recorded). Some clones in this sample may be carry-over from other donors' samples.

The sample holds a few counts of this clonotype. The rearrangement uses TRBV7-3 and TRBJ1-5; D is ambiguous. This CDR3 region has 13 residues. V was shortened by 0 bases and J by 4 bases, with 4 bases between the two germline ends. The germline V gene encodes CDR1 SGHTA and CDR2 FQGTGA. In nucleotides, the CDR3 is TGTGCCAGCAGCTTAACGTTTAATCAGCCCCAGCATTTT. Translation gives CASSLTFNQPQHF.

This clonotype appeared many times. This rearrangement joins TRBV19 to TRBJ1-1; unclear D gene. Trimming cost V 0 bases and J 1 base, with 12 bases left between them. The CDR3 loop spans 16 amino acids. Germline V lookup: CDR1 LNHDA, CDR2 SQIVND (reference sequence). CDR3 nucleotide sequence: TGTGCCAGTAGTATAGACATAGGGCGGGGGAACACTGAAGCTTTCTTT. The encoded protein is CASSIDIGRGNTEAFF. Full variable domain (remainder filled in from reference TRBV19 and TRBJ1-1): DGGITQSPKYLFRKEGQNVTLSCEQNLNHDAMYWYRQDPGQGLRLIYYSQIVNDFQKGDIAEGYSVSREKKESFPLTVTSAQKNPTAFYLCASSIDIGRGNTEAFFGQGTRLTVV.

This clonotype was observed at least ten times. The gene calls are TRBV10-3 and TRBJ1-1, with TRBD1 identical over 7 bases. J lost 1 base, V lost 6 bases, and 2 bases had no gene match. The CDR3 length is 13 residues. Germline values: CDR1 ENHRY, CDR2 SYGVKD. The CDR3 DNA sequence: TGTGCCATCAGCGGGACAGAGAACACTGAAGCTTTCTTT. Its protein is CAISGTENTEAFF.

The sample holds many counts of this clonotype. V gene TRBV10-3 combines with J gene TRBJ2-2; no definite D call. There are 12 residues in the CDR3. CDR1 is ENHRY, CDR2 SYGVKD, per germline. Trimming took 7 bases from V and 1 from J, leaving 4 bases between them. The CDR3 protein is CAIIGNTGELFF. CDR3 in DNA: TGTGCCATCATCGGGAACACCGGGGAGCTGTTTTTT.

This clonotype showed up many times. V and J are TRBV28 and TRBJ1-5; D not certain. V was clipped by 1 base and J by 11 bases, with 18 bases between them. Per germline, CDR1 MDHEN and CDR2 SYDVKM. The CDR3 length is 15 residues. CDR3 sequence reads: CASSLLGQGSISQHF. The CDR3, as DNA: TGTGCCAGCAGTTTATTAGGCCAAGGGAGTATTTCCCAGCATTTT. The full variable domain, rest sourced from reference TRBV28 and TRBJ1-5, is DVKVTQSSRYLVKRTGEKVFLECVQDMDHENMFWYRQDPGLGLRLIYFSYDVKMKEKGDIPEGYSVSREKKERFSLILESASTNQTSMYLCASSLLGQGSISQHFGDGTRLSIL.

The V and J genes are TRBV5-5 and TRBJ1-2; D gene unclear. There are 16 residues in the CDR3. V lost 5 bases and J lost 3, with 20 bases in between. The germline gives CDR1 SGHKS, CDR2 YYEKEE (reference sequence). CDR3 region: CASSPDSYLGDYGYTF. CDR3 nucleotide sequence: TGTGCCAGCAGTCCGGACTCCTACCTTGGGGACTATGGCTACACCTTC.

Many counts were recorded for this clonotype. CDR3 sequence: CASTSLGKGPNEQFF. The CDR3 DNA sequence: TGTGCCAGCACTTCATTAGGGAAGGGTCCGAATGAGCAGTTCTTC. V and J are TRBV12-3 or TRBV12-4 and TRBJ2-1; D not certain. V was clipped by 7 bases and J by 7 bases, with 20 bases between them. This CDR3 is 15 amino acids long.

This clonotype was seen at least ten times. The rearrangement uses TRBV2 and TRBJ2-1; D ambiguous. Looked up from germline, CDR1 is SNHLY and CDR2 is FYNNEI. V shed 7 bases and J shed 3 bases, with 7 bases lying between them. This CDR3 region has 12 residues. CDR3 in amino acids: CASIRGYNEQFF. The CDR3 DNA sequence: TGTGCCAGCATTAGAGGCTACAATGAGCAGTTCTTC.